The TCR beta chain under discussion was sequenced for a study of PD-1 blockade in classical Hodgkin lymphoma. Findings and limits, study-wide: Lower baseline TCR diversity marked trial partial responders and progressors. CD4+ TCR diversity climbed significantly by C4D1, unlike CD8+ TCR diversity.

Documented time point: cycle 4 day 1 (C4D1), after more than five weeks of nivolumab. With no exception, relapse followed autologous stem cell transplantation in all patients, and brentuximab vedotin exposure varied. The germline gives CDR1 ENHRY, CDR2 SYGVKD. This CDR3 has 15 amino acids. The trim removed 11 bases at V and 1 base at J, leaving 8 bases unmatched. The method was immunoSEQ multiplex PCR; TCRdb's version includes in-frame clones alone and lacks a portion of them. The repertoire holds about 20,000 clones, with more than 75% as singletons. On this clone itself: Its antigen is undetermined.

The gene calls are TRBV10-3 and TRBJ1-5, with 10 bases that match TRBD1. The sample in question was peripheral blood mononuclear cells (PBMCs), obtained before the fourth cycle of nivolumab. The sequence came from a human donor with classical Hodgkin lymphoma. The CDR3 region has the DNA TGTGCCGTGAAATCGGACAGGGGGAGCAATCAGCCCCAGCATTTT. As protein: CAVKSDRGSNQPQHF.